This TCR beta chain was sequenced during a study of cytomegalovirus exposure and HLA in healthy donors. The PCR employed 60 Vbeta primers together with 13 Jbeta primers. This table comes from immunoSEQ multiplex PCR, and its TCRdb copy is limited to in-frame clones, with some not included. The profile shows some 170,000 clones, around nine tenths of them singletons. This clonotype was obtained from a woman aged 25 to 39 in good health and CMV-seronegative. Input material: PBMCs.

CDR3 bases: TGCGCCAGCAGCCTTGCCTCAGCGGGTAATTCACCCCTCCACTTT. This encodes CASSLASAGNSPLHF. The rearrangement links TRBV5-1 to TRBJ1-6; no clear D gene. V lost 4 bases, J lost 6 bases, and 14 bases lay in between. The CDR3 covers 15 residues. Per the germline V gene, CDR1 is SGHRS and CDR2 is YFSETQ.